This TCR beta chain was sequenced during a study of PD-1 blockade in classical Hodgkin lymphoma (dated by TCRdb to between 2020 and 2021). About the study as a whole: Nivolumab dosing was 3 mg/kg intravenously every 2 weeks, continuing until either disease progression or unacceptable toxicity. The study used CyTOF and TCR beta sequencing to define a peripheral blood immune signature of response to PD-1 blockade in classical Hodgkin lymphoma. Broader findings and caveats from the paper: Patients starting nivolumab less than 1 year after ASCT had lower diversity and were excluded from later analyses to avoid confounding by immune reconstitution. A significant rise by C4D1 was seen in CD4+ but not CD8+ TCR diversity (p=0.0027 vs p=0.16), with the rise being most apparent in complete responders (p=0.02). The study was restricted to a single clinical trial cohort, and the causes of repertoire differences, possibly disease activity or prior therapy, were left undefined. Trial patients with a complete response had baseline diversity similar to that of newly diagnosed patients, while partial responders and progressors had significantly lower diversity. Newly diagnosed patients were reported to have lower baseline TCR diversity than healthy donors, and relapsed/refractory patients were reported to have lower baseline TCR diversity still.

The Qiagen DNeasy kit was used to extract genomic DNA from unsorted PBMCs and from the negatively selected CD4+ and CD8+ fractions. TCR beta CDR3 regions were subjected to amplification by immunoSEQ multiplex PCR with primers that anneal to V and J segments. Amplification bias was minimized using a synthetic immune receptor repertoire, and residual bias was removed computationally after sequencing. The study's own analysis went as follows. Repertoire diversity was quantified as the Shannon entropy index using custom Python scripts. Unsorted, CD4+ and CD8+ repertoires were analyzed separately, except in combined analyses where CD4+ and CD8+ sequences were merged in silico. Clonal expansion was defined as a frequency increase of at least 2-fold after treatment compared with C1D1, and clones undetected at baseline were assigned a pseudocount of 0.5. Clones with 0 or 1 copy at C1D1 were defined as singleton clones, while clones with 2 or more copies were defined as non-singleton clones. Clones expanded in unsorted samples were assigned a CD4+, CD8+ or unknown annotation through matching of protein sequences in sorted samples from the same patient. Wilcoxon tests on paired samples were used to test diversity changes from C1D1 to C4D1. TCRdb retrieved this table from immuneACCESS and kept in-frame rearrangements only. Not all clones are present; in checked studies, unresolved V genes account for under half, and no reason is known for the remainder. For V, J and clone size, that table is used; D and trimming come from the DNA. This sample holds around 30,000 clones; approximately 86% were observed only once. The top ten constitute over 0.4% of the sample.

Remarks on this clone: Its antigen is currently not known. No quality values exist for individual bases; no much larger clone is one base distant.

The label giving this sample's time point can be read as: cycle 4 day 1 (C4D1), after less than 7 weeks of nivolumab. Every trial patient had relapsed following autologous stem cell transplantation, and prior brentuximab vedotin exposure was what differed among cohorts A, B and C. Using a Miltenyi CD4+ T cell isolation kit, CD4+ T cells were purified from thawed PBMCs through magnetic negative selection. The trial cohort was composed of under 70 patients with relapsed/refractory classical Hodgkin lymphoma, for whom complete response, partial response or progressive disease was recorded as best overall response. Single-agent nivolumab was administered to trial patients in the multi-cohort phase II CheckMate 205 trial. Best overall response was determined by an independent review committee according to the 2007 International Working Group response criteria. PBMCs from the trial were collected at three points: immediately before nivolumab initiation (C1D1), and during therapy at cycle 2 day 1 and cycle 4 day 1. Peripheral blood was collected in 8 mL Vacutainer Cell Preparation Tubes, from which PBMCs were isolated by centrifugation and then cryopreserved. Purified CD4+ and CD8+ fractions were prepared only for cases with an additional available PBMC sample. Magnetically labelled cells were removed on LS columns in a quadroMACS separator, and the flow-through was retained as the purified fraction.

The TCR comes from a human donor with classical Hodgkin lymphoma. The input for sequencing was CD4+ T cells from blood, taken before the fourth cycle of nivolumab.

The bases are TGTGCCAGTCCGGACAGGGGGTGGCAAGAGACCCAGTACTTC. Its translation is CASPDRGWQETQYF. The chain joins TRBV27 to TRBJ2-5; a stretch of 10 junction bases matches TRBD1. Relative to germline, V is missing 9 bases and J is missing 2 bases, with 6 bases of the junction outside any gene match. From the cysteine through the phenylalanine, the CDR3 covers 14 amino acids. The read is trimmed to its CDR3 DNA, 42 bases read in frame from base 1. As encoded in the germline V gene (reference sequence), CDR1 is MNHEY while CDR2 is SMNVEV.